What follows are 17 T cell receptor beta chains derived from one specimen sequenced in a study of PD-L1 blockade in urothelial cancer. The data were produced by immunoSEQ multiplex PCR, yet TCRdb's version contains in-frame clones alone and is incomplete. The repertoire consists of approximately 90,000 clones, with 90% occurring once and the leading ten covering 1.5% to 2%. Regarding time point: pretreatment peripheral blood. Sequenced material: PBMCs, taken around atezolizumab (anti-PD-L1) treatment. The receptors derive from a man aged 60-69 years with urothelial cancer.

This chain connects TRBV9 to TRBJ2-1; possibly TRBD2 for D (6 bases). This CDR3 comprises 14 residues. The V gene's germline CDR1 is SGDLS and CDR2 YYNGEE. V was cut by 0 bases and J by 8 bases, with 12 bases left in between. The DNA for the CDR3 is TGTGCCAGCAGCGTAGGGACTACCGGTCATGAGCAGTTCTTC. Translated: CASSVGTTGHEQFF.

This clone was counted once. The chain joins TRBV29-1 to TRBJ2-7; maybe TRBD2 (6 bases). Germline V CDR1 and CDR2: SQVTM, ANQGSEA. This CDR3 has 11 residues. Trimming cost V 6 bases and J 4 bases, with 10 bases left between them. As DNA, the CDR3 is TGCAGCGTGGGAGGAGGTTACGAGCAGTACTTC. This translates into CSVGGGYEQYF.

V and J are TRBV29-1 and TRBJ2-7; the D gene is possibly TRBD1 (6 bases). This CDR3 region has 12 residues. Germline V gene lookup returns CDR1 SQVTM and CDR2 ANQGSEA. V was trimmed by 5 bases and J by 6 bases, leaving 14 bases between them. CDR3 loop: CSVSWTVGEQYF. The CDR3 DNA follows: TGCAGCGTTTCTTGGACAGTCGGCGAGCAGTACTTC.

The chain is built from TRBV9 and TRBJ2-3, with 10 bases aligning to TRBD2. The CDR3 spans 16 residues. J lost 6 bases, V lost 0 bases, and 7 bases had no gene match. The germline V gene encodes CDR1 SGDLS and CDR2 YYNGEE. CDR3 nucleotides: TGTGCCAGCAGCGTAGTTGGTAGCGGGGGGCTGGATACGCAGTATTTT. Translating gives CASSVVGSGGLDTQYF.

The chain couples TRBV28 to TRBJ2-7; the match to TRBD2 covers 7 bases. Germline V CDR1 and CDR2: MDHEN, SYDVKM. The CDR3 covers 14 residues. J was trimmed by 2 bases and V by 8 bases; bases with no gene match: 9. CDR3 bases: TGTGCCAGCCTAGCGGCGGCCCCCCCCTACGAGCAGTACTTC. Translation: CASLAAAPPYEQYF.

The chain uses TRBV30 and TRBJ2-1, with TRBD2 identical over 10 bases. The CDR3 contains 17 residues. V was pared by 0 bases and J by 8 bases, with 13 bases of the junction left unmatched. The V gene's germline CDR1 is GTSNPN and CDR2 SVGIG (reference sequence). The CDR3 region has the DNA TGTGCCTGGAGTGTGTCTTGGCGGGCTAGCGGGAGCGATGAGCAGTTCTTC. It codes for CAWSVSWRASGSDEQFF.

This CDR3 reads CASRIGGAGKGYTF. The CDR3 nucleotides read TGTGCCAGCAGGATAGGGGGCGCCGGTAAAGGCTACACCTTC. The chain is built from TRBV28 and TRBJ1-2; 7 nucleotides match TRBD1. Trimming cost V 6 bases and J 8 bases; bases outside gene matches: 12. CDR1 is MDHEN and CDR2 is SYDVKM in the germline V gene. The CDR3 loop spans 14 amino acids.

In its sample, this clone was seen once. The chain combines TRBV5-4 with TRBJ2-7, with 9 bases matching TRBD2. CDR1 is SGHNT and CDR2 is YYREEE in the germline V gene (reference sequence). The V segment lost 2 bases and the J segment 6 bases; nucleotides outside the gene matches: 6. The CDR3 spans 14 residues. CDR3 DNA sequence: TGTGCCAGCAGCTTCGGCGGGAGGGCAGGCGAGCAGTACTTC. Translated, it gives CASSFGGRAGEQYF. Together with reference TRBV5-4 and TRBJ2-7, the CDR3 gives the full variable domain: ETGVTQSPTHLIKTRGQQVTLRCSSQSGHNTVSWYQQALGQGPQFIFQYYREEENGRGNFPPRFSGLQFPNYSSELNVNALELDDSALYLCASSFGGRAGEQYFGPGTRLTVT.

The J gene is TRBJ1-2, the V gene TRBV7-8; D remains unclear. Germline V gene data show CDR1 as SGHVS and CDR2 as FQNEAQ. V lost 4 bases to trimming and J lost 3 bases, with 12 bases between them. The CDR3 spans 14 residues. The CDR3 nucleotides read TGTGCCAGCAGCTCGCGGAGTTTGTACTATGGCTACACCTTC. Translating it yields CASSSRSLYYGYTF.

The chain combines TRBV7-9 with TRBJ2-5; tentatively, D is TRBD1 (5 bases). This CDR3 has 16 residues. Trimming took off 2 bases at V and 6 bases at J, with 19 bases between the two ends. Looked up from germline, CDR1 is SEHNR and CDR2 is FQNEAQ (reference sequence). CDR3 amino acids: CASSLPPSAGSQTQYF. For the CDR3, the DNA is TGTGCCAGCAGCTTACCCCCTTCGGCAGGGTCGCAGACCCAGTACTTC.

This chain links TRBV9 with TRBJ2-5; TRBD2 matches 12 bases. CDR3 length equals 17 residues. Germline CDR1 reads SGDLS; CDR2 reads YYNGEE. The ends lost 4 bases at V and 2 bases at J; junction bases unmatched: 9. The CDR3 loop is CASSPAGTSGWQETQYF. CDR3 in DNA: TGTGCCAGCAGCCCAGCCGGGACTAGCGGGTGGCAAGAGACCCAGTACTTC.

The V call is TRBV7-9, the J call TRBJ1-1; 8 bases agree with TRBD1. V lost 4 bases, J lost 1 base, and 5 bases stayed unmatched. Germline CDR1 is SEHNR and CDR2 is FQNEAQ (reference sequence). The CDR3 is made up of 15 amino acids. The CDR3 region is CASSYLDRGNTEAFF. CDR3 coding DNA: TGTGCCAGCAGCTACCTTGACAGGGGGAACACTGAAGCTTTCTTT.

The genes are TRBV6-6 and TRBJ1-5; possibly TRBD1 for D (5 bases). This CDR3 has 13 residues. Trimming left V 3 bases short and J 6 bases short, with 9 bases between. Per germline, CDR1 MNHNY and CDR2 SVGAGI (reference sequence). The CDR3 coding sequence is TGTGCCAGCAGTTATTTGGGGGGTCAGCCCCAGCATTTT. Translation gives CASSYLGGQPQHF.

The chain joins TRBV11-2 to TRBJ2-7; D is perhaps TRBD1 (6 bases). There are 15 residues in the CDR3. The germline V and J ends were trimmed by 5 bases and 2 bases, with 16 bases remaining between them. Per germline, CDR1 SGHAT and CDR2 FQNNGV. DNA of the CDR3: TGTGCCAGCAGCCCGCCAGGGGTCGGCCCCTACGAGCAGTACTTC. Its translation: CASSPPGVGPYEQYF.

The count of this clone is one. The chain recombines TRBV7-4 with TRBJ1-3; D perhaps matches TRBD1 (5 bases). The CDR3 runs to 15 residues. V lost 5 bases, J lost 5 bases, and 16 bases lay in between. Germline loops: CDR1 SGHVT, CDR2 SQSDAQ. The CDR3, as DNA: TGTGCCAGCAGCCTCGACAGATCCCCGAGAAACACCATATATTTT. Encoded protein: CASSLDRSPRNTIYF.

The chain employs TRBV6-5 and TRBJ2-7; TRBD1 agrees at 10 bases. The CDR3 contains 14 residues. Trimming removed 2 bases from V and 7 bases from J; junction bases left unmatched: 5. The germline V gene encodes CDR1 MNHEY and CDR2 SVGAGI. CDR3 region: CASSYGTGVGEQYF. CDR3 coding DNA: TGTGCCAGCAGTTACGGGACAGGGGTAGGAGAGCAGTACTTC.

This chain joins TRBV4-2 and TRBJ2-7; 12 nucleotides match TRBD2. Losses at the gene ends were 1 base for V and 4 bases for J; bases not matched to a gene: 2. The CDR3 runs 15 residues. The germline CDR1 and CDR2 sequences are LGHNA and YNFKEQ. CDR3 coding DNA: TGTGCCAGCAGCCAAGTGACTAGCGGGAGTTACGAGCAGTACTTC. Translated: CASSQVTSGSYEQYF.